This TCR beta chain is from a study of T cell repertoires in cytomegalovirus infection. Broader study findings: CMV-specific HLA-C-restricted TCR beta clonotypes dominated the ex vivo response.

This clonotype was found a few times. Its specificity is not known. The CDR3 spans 14 residues. Germline CDR1 reads DFQATT; CDR2 reads SNEGSKA (reference sequence). The germline V and J ends were trimmed by 4 bases and 5 bases, with 12 bases remaining between them. MiXCR, run by TCRdb on the reads, gives a single entry per CDR3 protein. The table lists under 200,000 distinct CDR3 sequences, 8.5% to 10% of them singletons. Source material: PBMCs. The rearrangement uses TRBV20-1 and TRBJ1-6; possibly TRBD1 for D (5 bases). This sequence was found in a human donor in good health (CMV status not recorded). Some clones in this sample may be carry-over from other donors' samples. CDR3 sequence reads: CSATGALNNSPLHF. Written as DNA, the CDR3 is TGCAGTGCTACCGGGGCCCTTAATAATTCACCCCTCCACTTT.